This T cell receptor (beta chain) was profiled in a study of technical replicates of blood from a handful of donors. The germline V gene has CDR1 LGHNA and CDR2 YNFKEQ. The CDR3 runs 16 residues. V trimming: 4 bases; J trimming: 3 bases; junction bases outside the gene matches: 8. Measured with immunoSEQ multiplex PCR; TCRdb has only the in-frame clones, and not every one. The sample lists roughly 82,000 clones, 80% to 95% occurring once. The specimen was T cells isolated from PBMCs. The chain is built from TRBV4-2 and TRBJ2-2, with 7 bases identical to TRBD2. The clonotype was recovered from a human donor in good health. CDR3 in DNA: TGTGCCAGCAGCCTGGGACTAACCGGTTACACCGGGGAGCTGTTTTTT. Residues: CASSLGLTGYTGELFF.